Following are 5 T cell receptor beta chains from one sample sequenced in a study of blood T cell repertoires in COVID-19. Produced via immunoSEQ multiplex PCR; TCRdb's table is partial and in-frame only. The table has around 270,000 clones, less than 90% seen once; the top ten hold roughly 2%. The sequencing input was peripheral blood. These receptors came from a man aged 25-45 years with active or convalescent COVID-19.

V gene TRBV5-6 combines with J gene TRBJ2-3; TRBD1 is a possible D gene (5 bases). This CDR3 is built from 19 residues. V dropped 3 bases and J dropped 0 bases, with 23 bases sitting between them. Germline CDR1 SGHDT, CDR2 YYEEEE. CDR3 in amino acids: CASSSPWVGAGTSTDTQYF. The DNA for the CDR3 is TGTGCCAGCAGCTCCCCTTGGGTTGGGGCAGGAACTAGCACAGATACGCAGTATTTT.

The chain uses TRBV3-1 (or the pseudogene TRBV3-2) and TRBJ2-2, with 12 bases identical to TRBD2. V was clipped by 3 bases and J by 4 bases; unmatched bases: 0. The CDR3 consists of 15 residues. Germline CDR1 reads LGHDT; CDR2 reads YNNKEL (reference sequence). The CDR3: CASSQGLAGTGELFF. In nucleotides, the CDR3 is TGTGCCAGCAGCCAGGGACTAGCGGGCACCGGGGAGCTGTTTTTT.

To note about this clone: Within the sample, other DNA sequences also encode this same CDR3. This chain links TRBV7-9 with TRBJ2-3; D remains unclear. This CDR3 is built from 12 residues. V was clipped by 5 bases and J by 6 bases, with 9 bases between them. The germline V gene encodes CDR1 SEHNR and CDR2 FQNEAQ (reference sequence). CDR3 amino acids: CASSPPGDTQYF. CDR3 sequence (DNA): TGTGCCAGCAGCCCACCAGGTGATACGCAGTATTTT.

The chain has TRBV6-5 and TRBJ1-3; D may be TRBD1 (6 bases). This CDR3 comprises 13 residues. The germline V gene has CDR1 MNHEY and CDR2 SVGAGI. V was cut by 9 bases and J by 2 bases, with 11 bases left in between. The DNA of the CDR3 is TGTGCCAGACCAGGGGTCCCTGGAAACACCATATATTTT. Translating gives CARPGVPGNTIYF.

V and J are TRBV19 and TRBJ1-2, with TRBD1 as a possible D gene (5 bases). Germline CDR1 LNHDA, CDR2 SQIVND (reference sequence). This CDR3 region has 15 residues. V lost 9 bases, J lost 4 bases, and 21 bases lay in between. Here the CDR3 DNA reads TGTGCCAGCTCCCCCTGGGGCTGGGAGGGCTATGGCTACACCTTC. Its protein product is CASSPWGWEGYGYTF.